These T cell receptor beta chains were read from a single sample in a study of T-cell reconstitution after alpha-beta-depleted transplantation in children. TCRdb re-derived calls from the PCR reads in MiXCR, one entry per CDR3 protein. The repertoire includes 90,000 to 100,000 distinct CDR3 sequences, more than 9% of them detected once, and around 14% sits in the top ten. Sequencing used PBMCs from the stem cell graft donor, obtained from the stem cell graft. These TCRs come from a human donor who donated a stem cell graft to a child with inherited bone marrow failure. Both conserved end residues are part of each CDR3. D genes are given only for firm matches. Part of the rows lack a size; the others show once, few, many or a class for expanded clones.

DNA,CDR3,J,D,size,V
TGTGCCAGCCAGAAGGCTGGGGGGGAGACCCAGTACTTC,CASQKAGGETQYF,TRBJ2-5,NA,NA,TRBV7-2
TGCGCCAGCAGCCAACACCTCCGGGACGGCTACGAGCAGTACTTC,CASSQHLRDGYEQYF,TRBJ2-7,NA,many,TRBV4-3
TGTGCCAGCTCTGGACTAGATAGCAAGGAGACCCAGTACTTC,CASSGLDSKETQYF,TRBJ2-5,TRBD2,many,TRBV6-1
TGTGCCAGCAGCTTTACTAGCGGGGGGGCAACAGATACGCAGTATTTT,CASSFTSGGATDTQYF,TRBJ2-3,TRBD2,many,TRBV5-4
TGTGCCAGCAACCGACATCTCGATGGCTACACCTTC,CASNRHLDGYTF,TRBJ1-2,NA,many,TRBV5-6
TGCAGTGCCACGATAGGGGGCGAATCCCATGAGCAGTTCTTC,CSATIGGESHEQFF,TRBJ2-1,TRBD1,NA,TRBV20-1
TGTGCCAGCAGCCAAGGGAGGGGGCGCCCAGATACGCAGTATTTT,CASSQGRGRPDTQYF,TRBJ2-3,NA,many,TRBV4-2
TGTGCCAGCTCACCTCAGGGTGGGGAGGCTGGGGCCAACGTCCTGACTTTC,CASSPQGGEAGANVLTF,TRBJ2-6,NA,many,TRBV18
TGTGCCAGCAGCTTGGGGTCCGAGGAGGTGGATACGCAGTATTTT,CASSLGSEEVDTQYF,TRBJ2-3,NA,NA,TRBV5-6
TGCGCCAGCAGCTTTGGAAGGGGGTCCTCCTACGAGCAGTACTTC,CASSFGRGSSYEQYF,TRBJ2-7,NA,many,TRBV5-1
TGCGCCAGCAGCCCTAGGTGGAATGAGCAGTTCTTC,CASSPRWNEQFF,TRBJ2-1,NA,many,TRBV5-1
TGTGCCAGCAGTCCGGGGACAGAATTAGAGACCCAGTACTTC,CASSPGTELETQYF,TRBJ2-5,TRBD1,many,TRBV6-1
TGTGCCATCTATGAGGGCCAGGGAACTGAAGCTTTCTTT,CAIYEGQGTEAFF,TRBJ1-1,NA,many,TRBV10-3
TGCAGTGCTAGAGATGCGGGACAGAGCACCTACGAGCAGTACTTC,CSARDAGQSTYEQYF,TRBJ2-7,NA,NA,TRBV20-1
TGTGCCAGCAGCAACAGACGCTACGAGCAGTACTTC,CASSNRRYEQYF,TRBJ2-7,NA,many,TRBV7-2
TGTGCCAGCAGCTTAAATGCCAGGGGGGGCCATACGCAGTATTTT,CASSLNARGGHTQYF,TRBJ2-3,NA,many,TRBV7-3
TGCAGCGTTGAACCCGGAATCGGGACTGAAGCTTTCTTT,CSVEPGIGTEAFF,TRBJ1-1,NA,once,TRBV29-1
TGTGCCAGCAGTTACTCTAGGGAGGGCGGTGAGCAGTTCTTC,CASSYSREGGEQFF,TRBJ2-1,TRBD2,few,TRBV6-2/TRBV6-3
TGCGCCAGCAGGAACGGACAGGGGCGGCAGACCCAGTACTTC,CASRNGQGRQTQYF,TRBJ2-5,TRBD1,NA,TRBV23-1
TGTGCCAGCAGCCGCGACAGCCCCAGGGAGACCCAGTACTTC,CASSRDSPRETQYF,TRBJ2-5,NA,few,TRBV7-9
TGCGCCAGCAGCCAAGGTACAGGGGCAGGCAATGAGCAGTTCTTC,CASSQGTGAGNEQFF,TRBJ2-1,TRBD1,many,TRBV4-3
TGCAGTGCTAGAGGAGGACAGGGCGCTGGAAACACCATATATTTT,CSARGGQGAGNTIYF,TRBJ1-3,TRBD1,NA,TRBV20-1